A selection of T cell receptor beta chains follows, all from one sample in a study of vaccination and CD4 T cells after COVID-19. Antigens of these TCRs are unknown. TCRdb re-called the PCR reads through MiXCR, storing one row per CDR3 protein. In the table there are roughly 7,000 distinct CDR3 sequences, 60% to 70% of which are singletons. The material sequenced was CD4+ T cells from blood, cultured in vitro. These receptors all come from a human donor who had recovered from COVID-19. CDR3s include the opening cysteine and the closing phenylalanine or tryptophan. The D gene is left open where the match is weak. Expanded clones get a size class; other rows say once, few or many, or leave the size out.

TRBJ1-5 TRBV7-8 - - TGTGCCAGCAGTTTAGGGAAGGACAGCTATAGCAATCAGCCCCAGCATTTT CASSLGKDSYSNQPQHF
TRBJ1-2 TRBV20-1 - few TGCAGTGCTACGCAGGAGAACTATGGCTACACCTTC CSATQENYGYTF
TRBJ2-3 TRBV20-1 - - TGCAGTGCTGCGCGACTAACGGGGCCAACAGATACGCAGTATTTT CSAARLTGPTDTQYF
TRBJ1-1 TRBV7-7 - - TGTGCTAGCAGCCAACAGGCCGGGACTGAAGCTTTCTTT CASSQQAGTEAFF
TRBJ1-2 TRBV15 - few TGTGCCACCAGCAAAGAGGGTTATGGCTACACCTTC CATSKEGYGYTF
TRBJ1-6 TRBV20-1 - few TGCAGTGCAGCTGCAGGGAGGCCAAATTCACCCCTCCACTTT CSAAAGRPNSPLHF
TRBJ1-5 TRBV6-1 - - TGTGCCAGCAGCGACCGGGTTTTACTAGGGAAGCCCCAGCATTTT CASSDRVLLGKPQHF
TRBJ2-3 TRBV27 - - TGTGCCAGCACGGCTAGACTGTACACAGATACGCAGTATTTT CASTARLYTDTQYF
TRBJ2-1 TRBV24-1 TRBD2 - TGTGCCACCAGTGACTGGACTAGCGGGAGGGGCAATGAGCAGTTCTTC CATSDWTSGRGNEQFF
TRBJ2-1 TRBV5-4 TRBD1 - TGTGCCAGCAGCTTGGCAGGGGGAAACTACAATGAGCAGTTCTTC CASSLAGGNYNEQFF
TRBJ1-1 TRBV15 - few TGTGCCACCAGCCCGCTGGGGTTGGACACTGAAGCTTTCTTT CATSPLGLDTEAFF
TRBJ1-2 TRBV7-9 TRBD1 - TGTGCCAGCAGCCCTAGGACAGGGGGCTATGGCTACACCTTC CASSPRTGGYGYTF
TRBJ2-5 TRBV6-2/TRBV6-3 - - TGTGCCAGCAGCAACTGGGGAGAGACCCAGTACTTC CASSNWGETQYF
TRBJ2-7 TRBV7-8 - - TGTGCCAGCAGCCCGACCTTCCTTGCATGGGAGCAGTACTTC CASSPTFLAWEQYF
TRBJ1-2 TRBV11-2 TRBD1 - TGTGCCAGCAGCCTAGGGCGACAGGGGCATGGCTACACCTTC CASSLGRQGHGYTF
TRBJ2-5 TRBV20-1 - - TGCAGTGCTAGGGCCGGGATCGAAGAGACCCAGTACTTC CSARAGIEETQYF
TRBJ1-5 TRBV20-1 TRBD1 few TGCAGTGCTAGAACAGGGGGCGAAACTCAGCCCCAGCATTTT CSARTGGETQPQHF
TRBJ2-5 TRBV5-4 TRBD2 - TGTGCCAGCAGCTTGAATAGCGGGAAAGAGTACTTC CASSLNSGKEYF
TRBJ2-1 TRBV15 TRBD2 - TGTGCCACCAGCCCGGGGTTTTCACTAGCGGGAGGTTTGGGTGAGCAGTTCTTC CATSPGFSLAGGLGEQFF
TRBJ1-1 TRBV6-2/TRBV6-3 - - TGTGCCAGCAGTGAACAGGGAGGTAACACTGAAGCTTTCTTT CASSEQGGNTEAFF
TRBJ1-2 TRBV30 - - TGTGCCTGGAGTCCCGGGCATCTCTTGCGGGGCTACACCTTC CAWSPGHLLRGYTF
TRBJ1-4 TRBV20-1 TRBD1 - TGCAGTGCTACCGACAGGGGAAGTGGTGAAAAACTGTTTTTT CSATDRGSGEKLFF
TRBJ1-1 TRBV7-2 - - TGTGCCAGCCATGCGTCCTTGAACACTGAAGCTTTCTTT CASHASLNTEAFF
TRBJ1-1 TRBV2 - - TGTGCCAGCAGGGCCGACCCGGAGGCTGAAGCTTTCTTT CASRADPEAEAFF
TRBJ2-3 TRBV6-5 TRBD1 once TGTGCCAGCAGTTTGACAGGGCTCGATACGCAGTATTTT CASSLTGLDTQYF
TRBJ1-6 TRBV5-4 - few TGTGCCAGCAGCCCCGGGCAAGGTTCACCCCTCCACTTT CASSPGQGSPLHF
TRBJ2-3 TRBV7-8 - large TGTGCCAGCAGCTTTGGGGAGATCAGCACAGATACGCAGTATTTT CASSFGEISTDTQYF
TRBJ2-3 TRBV4-1 TRBD2 once TGCGCCAGCAGCCAAAGGGTAGCGGGAGGGCTTAGCACAGATACGCAGTATTTT CASSQRVAGGLSTDTQYF
TRBJ1-5 TRBV19 TRBD1 - TGTGCCAGTAGTATACGACAGGGGGAGTATAGCAATCAGCCCCAGCATTTT CASSIRQGEYSNQPQHF
TRBJ1-1 TRBV20-1 - - TGCAGTGCTAGTCGCCTTATTCTAGATGTCGAAGCTTTCTTT CSASRLILDVEAFF
TRBJ2-1 TRBV7-2 - few TGTGCCAGCAGCTTCGGGCTCGGGAGCTACAATGAGCAGTTCTTC CASSFGLGSYNEQFF
TRBJ1-5 TRBV6-1 - - TGTGCCAGCAGGATGGCCCCTTGGAGCGGCAATCAGCCCCAGCATTTT CASRMAPWSGNQPQHF
TRBJ2-3 TRBV20-1 - - TGCAGTGCCGGCGGGATTATAGATACGCAGTATTTT CSAGGIIDTQYF
TRBJ1-2 TRBV20-1 - few TGCAGTGCTATCCCCGGGACAATGCGTGGCTACACCTTC CSAIPGTMRGYTF
TRBJ1-1 TRBV20-1 - - TGCAGTGCTAGTTCGGCTGTGAACACTGAAGCTTTCTTT CSASSAVNTEAFF
TRBJ1-6 TRBV7-3 - few TGTGCCAGCAGGCTCTCCGGGAGGGAACATTCACCCCTCCACTTT CASRLSGREHSPLHF
TRBJ1-1 TRBV20-1 - - TGCAGCGCCAAGGCGCCGAACACTGAAGCTTTCTTT CSAKAPNTEAFF
TRBJ2-7 TRBV7-2 TRBD2 - TGTGCCAGCAGCAGAGGACTAGCGGGGATATCCTTCGGGGAGCAGTACTTC CASSRGLAGISFGEQYF
TRBJ1-6 TRBV19 - once TGTGCCAGCACCGGCTCCTATAATTCACCCCTCCACTTT CASTGSYNSPLHF
TRBJ2-3 TRBV24-1 - - TGTGCCACCAGTTACGGACCTAGCACAGATACGCAGTATTTT CATSYGPSTDTQYF
TRBJ2-7 TRBV24-1 TRBD2 - TGTGCCACCAGTGATTTAGTCCAGCGGGGAGCATACGAGCAGTACTTC CATSDLVQRGAYEQYF
TRBJ2-5 TRBV24-1 TRBD1 medium-sized TGTGCCACCAGTGAGCTGACAGGGGCGGGAGAGACCCAGTACTTC CATSELTGAGETQYF
TRBJ1-1 TRBV19 - - TGTGCCAGTAGACCTTCACCAGGTCCGAACACTGAAGCTTTCTTT CASRPSPGPNTEAFF
TRBJ1-6 TRBV20-1 - - TGCAGTGCTAGAGGAGACAGTGATTCACCCCTCCACTTT CSARGDSDSPLHF
TRBJ2-2 TRBV20-1 TRBD1 - TGCAGTGCTAGCCCCGGGACAGGGGGCTTGACCGGGGAGCTGTTTTTT CSASPGTGGLTGELFF
TRBJ1-1 TRBV20-1 - few TGCAGTGCTAGAGATCCCCGTAAACAGGGCACTGAAGCTTTCTTT CSARDPRKQGTEAFF
TRBJ2-7 TRBV7-8 TRBD2 medium-sized TGTGCCAGCAGCTTAGACGGGAGGGTCTCCTACGAGCAGTACTTC CASSLDGRVSYEQYF
TRBJ2-2 TRBV7-2 TRBD1 - TGTGCCAGCAGCCTGGGGACAGGGCCTTTCACCGGGGAGCTGTTTTTT CASSLGTGPFTGELFF
TRBJ2-1 TRBV7-2 - - TGTGCCAGCAGCTTAGCCTCGCGTACATACAATGAGCAGTTCTTC CASSLASRTYNEQFF
TRBJ2-1 TRBV7-6 TRBD2 - TGTGCCAGCAGCTTAAGGGACTACAGCTACAATGAGCAGTTCTTC CASSLRDYSYNEQFF
TRBJ2-7 TRBV5-1 - - TGCGCCAGCAGCTGGAGCGGAAACTCCTACGAGCAGTACTTC CASSWSGNSYEQYF
TRBJ1-2 TRBV20-1 - few TGCAGTGCTAGGGGGGGGGGCTATGGCTACACCTTC CSARGGGYGYTF
TRBJ1-2 TRBV20-1 - - TGCAGTGCTAGATCGGAAAACTATGGCTACACCTTC CSARSENYGYTF
TRBJ1-1 TRBV30 - - TGTGCCTGGAGTGTTCGGGACAACACTTTCTTT CAWSVRDNTFF
TRBJ1-3 TRBV6-1 TRBD1 - TGTGCCAGCAGAGGGGACAGGGGGCAAGTAGGGGGAAACACCATATATTTT CASRGDRGQVGGNTIYF
TRBJ1-2 TRBV20-1 TRBD1 - TGCAGTGCTCCAAGCAGGGGGCGCGGGGGAGGCTACACCTTC CSAPSRGRGGGYTF
TRBJ1-5 TRBV28 - - TGTGCCAGCAGACCTCCCACAGGGAGCAGCAATCAGCCCCAGCATTTT CASRPPTGSSNQPQHF
TRBJ1-2 TRBV4-1 - - TGCGCCAGCAGCCATCCCTCGTCGGGAATCGGTGGCTACACCTTC CASSHPSSGIGGYTF
TRBJ1-5 TRBV2 - - TGTGCCAGCAAGAGACAAAGCAATCAGCCCCAGCATTTT CASKRQSNQPQHF